This T cell receptor (beta chain) derives from a study of CD8+CD57+ T cells in acquired aplastic anemia. Study overall: Sorted CD4+ and CD8+ cell DNA averaged approximately 3.4 ug.

Worth noting for this clonotype: The antigen is undetermined.

Germline-derived CDR1 and CDR2 are SGHRS and YFSETQ. Trimming removed 3 bases at V and 2 bases at J, with 16 bases between. The CDR3 length is 16 residues. The TCR beta profiling, which covered VDJ combination and CDR3 sequence, was carried out using genomic DNA as the template. TCRdb used MiXCR to reprocess the reads, holding one entry per CDR3 protein. The sample includes around 250,000 distinct CDR3 sequences, 55% to 65% of them seen just once. Findings and caveats of the study: Controls and patients did not differ significantly in CD8+ Simpson's diversity. It was found that roughly 29 CD8+ CDR3 sequences were shared between patients and controls.

The sequence was obtained from a human donor with severe aplastic anemia or a healthy control (not recorded which). The chain joins TRBV5-1 to TRBJ2-3; no clear D gene. The sample was sorted CD4+, CD8+, or CD8+CD57+ T cells (not recorded which) from PBMCs. DNA for the CDR3: TGCGCCAGCAGCTCGCAGGCAGGAGTACTCACAGATACGCAGTATTTT. Residues: CASSSQAGVLTDTQYF.